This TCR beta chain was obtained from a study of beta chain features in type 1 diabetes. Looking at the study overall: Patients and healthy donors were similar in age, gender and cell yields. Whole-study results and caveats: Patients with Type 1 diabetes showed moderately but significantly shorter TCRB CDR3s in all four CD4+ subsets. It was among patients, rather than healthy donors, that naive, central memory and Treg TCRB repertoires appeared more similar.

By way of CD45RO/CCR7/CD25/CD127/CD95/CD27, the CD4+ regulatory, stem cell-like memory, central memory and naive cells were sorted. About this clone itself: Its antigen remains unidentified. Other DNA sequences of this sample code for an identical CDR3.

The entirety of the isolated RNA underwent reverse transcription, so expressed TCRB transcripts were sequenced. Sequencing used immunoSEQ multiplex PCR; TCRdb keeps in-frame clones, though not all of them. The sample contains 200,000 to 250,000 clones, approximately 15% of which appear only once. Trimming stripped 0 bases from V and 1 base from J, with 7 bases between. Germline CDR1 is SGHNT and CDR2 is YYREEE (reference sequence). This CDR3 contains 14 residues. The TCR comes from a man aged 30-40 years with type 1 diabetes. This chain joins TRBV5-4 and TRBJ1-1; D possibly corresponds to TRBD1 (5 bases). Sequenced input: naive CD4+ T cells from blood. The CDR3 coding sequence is TGTGCCAGCAGCTTGGGACAGACGAACACTGAAGCTTTCTTT. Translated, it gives CASSLGQTNTEAFF. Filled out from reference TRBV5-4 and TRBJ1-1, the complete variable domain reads ETGVTQSPTHLIKTRGQQVTLRCSSQSGHNTVSWYQQALGQGPQFIFQYYREEENGRGNFPPRFSGLQFPNYSSELNVNALELDDSALYLCASSLGQTNTEAFFGQGTRLTVV.